One and the same sample provided the 28 T cell receptor beta chains below, sequenced in a study of shared clonotypes between healthy human individuals. Profiled with immunoSEQ multiplex PCR; TCRdb holds only in-frame clones, not every one. This table has around 2.3 million clones, around 95% appearing once. Sequenced material: naive CD4+ T cells sorted from blood. Subset: CD45RA+ positively selected. These TCRs come from a man between 18 and 35 years old in good health.

V gene TRBV7-6 combines with J gene TRBJ2-5; D possibly matches TRBD1 or TRBD2 (5 bases each). This CDR3 contains 18 residues. The V and J ends lost 0 bases and 2 bases respectively, with 19 bases between them. The germline V gene encodes CDR1 SGHVS and CDR2 FNYEAQ. This CDR3 is CASSLAQPGTRVQETQYF. The CDR3 DNA sequence: TGTGCCAGCAGCTTAGCGCAACCAGGGACCCGTGTTCAAGAGACCCAGTACTTC. The full variable domain, rest sourced from reference TRBV7-6 and TRBJ2-5, is GAGVSQSPRYKVTKRGQDVALRCDPISGHVSLYWYRQALGQGPEFLTYFNYEAQQDKSGLPNDRFSAERPEGSISTLTIQRTEQRDSAMYRCASSLAQPGTRVQETQYFGPGTRLLVL.

The V gene is TRBV7-2, the J gene TRBJ2-1; 7 nucleotides align to TRBD1. V was pared by 4 bases and J by 10 bases, with 4 bases of the junction left unmatched. This CDR3 comprises 12 residues. Germline CDR1 is SGHTA and CDR2 is FQGNSA. The CDR3, as DNA: TGTGCCAGCAGCTCCCGAGGGGGCGAGCAGTTCTTC. It codes for CASSSRGGEQFF.

In its sample, this clone was seen once. The chain recombines TRBV11-2 with TRBJ2-3, with D perhaps assigned TRBD1 or TRBD2 (6 bases each). V was pared by 1 base and J by 5 bases, with 10 bases between. Per germline, CDR1 SGHAT and CDR2 FQNNGV. The CDR3 extends over 14 amino acids. The CDR3 bases are TGTGCCAGCAGCTTAGGGGGGGCCGGAGATACGCAGTATTTT. Protein sequence: CASSLGGAGDTQYF.

This rearrangement joins TRBV10-3 to TRBJ1-5, with TRBD1 identical over 8 bases. V was clipped by 3 bases and J by 4 bases; unmatched bases: 5. The CDR3 runs to 15 residues. CDR1 is ENHRY and CDR2 is SYGVKD in the germline V gene. This CDR3 reads CAISDSGGWNQPQHF. The CDR3 bases are TGTGCCATCAGTGATTCAGGGGGCTGGAATCAGCCCCAGCATTTT.

The V and J genes are TRBV2 and TRBJ1-4; D is possibly TRBD1 (5 bases). Germline values: CDR1 SNHLY, CDR2 FYNNEI. The CDR3 extends over 14 amino acids. The V end was cut by 6 bases, the J end by 3 bases, with 11 bases between. The DNA for the CDR3 is TGTGCCAGCAGCCTCGGGACGGCTAATGAAAAACTGTTTTTT. Residues: CASSLGTANEKLFF.

V is TRBV9 and J is TRBJ1-1; the D gene is possibly TRBD1 (6 bases). The germline gives CDR1 SGDLS, CDR2 YYNGEE. Trimming cost V 2 bases and J 0 bases, with 11 bases left between them. The CDR3 totals 15 residues. The CDR3 loop is CASSVSGQMNTEAFF. The DNA of the CDR3 is TGTGCCAGCAGCGTCTCCGGACAGATGAACACTGAAGCTTTCTTT.

The chain is built from TRBV5-1 and TRBJ2-7; D unclear. The ends were cut back, 1 base at V and 4 bases at J, with 12 bases in the middle. CDR3 length: 14 residues. CDR1 is SGHRS and CDR2 is YFSETQ in the germline V gene. The CDR3 DNA reads TGCGCCAGCAGCTTGACGGTTTCAGGATACGAGCAGTACTTC. Protein product: CASSLTVSGYEQYF.

The CDR3 DNA reads TGTGCCAGCGCCGCCGGGGTGTACACTGAAGCTTTCTTT. Translating gives CASAAGVYTEAFF. The chain combines TRBV25-1 with TRBJ1-1; D call uncertain. The CDR3 sequence is 13 residues long. Germline V gene sequence: CDR1 MGHDK, CDR2 SYGVNS. Trimming took 8 bases from V and 3 from J, leaving 13 bases between them.

The rearrangement uses TRBV7-2 and TRBJ2-4; tentative D call: TRBD1 (6 bases). V was pared by 1 base and J by 0 bases, with 16 bases between. CDR1 and CDR2 (germline): SGHTA, FQGNSA. This CDR3 has 18 amino acids. The CDR3 bases are TGTGCCAGCAGCTTAGAGCTACAGGGATTCGTAGCCAAAAACATTCAGTACTTC. It is translated as CASSLELQGFVAKNIQYF.

Remarks on this clone: The junction and the germline gene differ at one end; a read error may be behind it. This chain uses TRBV9 with TRBJ2-1; a weak D match, TRBD2 (6 bases). The CDR3 has 14 amino acids. Germline V CDR1 and CDR2: SGDLS, YYNGEE. Written as DNA, the CDR3 is TGTGCCAGCAGCGTAGGGGACTCCAACAATGAGCAGTTCTTC. This codes for CASSVGDSNNEQFF.

The chain joins TRBV7-3 to TRBJ2-7; D is unresolved. The germline V gene encodes CDR1 SGHTA and CDR2 FQGTGA. V was trimmed by 2 bases and J by 4 bases, leaving 12 bases between them. There are 14 residues in the CDR3. CDR3 DNA sequence: TGTGCCAGCAGCTTAGGACGGGTCGGTTACGAGCAGTACTTC. It encodes CASSLGRVGYEQYF.

The chain has TRBV19 and TRBJ1-4, with 7 bases lining up with TRBD1. This CDR3 has 12 amino acids. Germline trimming cut 4 bases from V and 7 bases from J; bases unmatched to any gene: 0. CDR1 is LNHDA, CDR2 SQIVND, per germline (reference sequence). The CDR3 DNA reads TGTGCCAGTAGTAACAGGGGTGAAAAACTGTTTTTT. It specifies CASSNRGEKLFF.

The V and J genes are TRBV7-2 and TRBJ2-7, with D possibly called TRBD1 or TRBD2 (5 bases each). V was clipped by 6 bases and J by 7 bases, with 22 bases between them. Germline assignment: CDR1 SGHTA and CDR2 FQGNSA. The CDR3 extends over 15 amino acids. Here the CDR3 reads CASSTGTVVFWEQYF. The CDR3 region has the DNA TGTGCCAGCAGTACCGGGACCGTCGTGTTTTGGGAGCAGTACTTC.

In DNA, the CDR3 is TGTGCCAGCAGCTCCGACCGGCGGCCCAAAAACATTCAGTACTTC. As protein: CASSSDRRPKNIQYF. J is TRBJ2-4 and V is TRBV7-9; no firm D call. Germline CDR1 reads SEHNR; CDR2 reads FQNEAQ (reference sequence). This CDR3 is 15 amino acids long. V lost 4 bases and J 2 bases, leaving 12 bases between the germline ends.

V and J are TRBV5-6 and TRBJ1-1, with no clear D. V was trimmed by 4 bases and J by 2 bases, leaving 15 bases between them. The CDR3 runs to 15 residues. CDR1 is SGHDT and CDR2 is YYEEEE in the germline V gene. CDR3 residues: CASSLVGSGNTEAFF. The CDR3 DNA reads TGTGCCAGCAGCCTAGTGGGCAGCGGAAACACTGAAGCTTTCTTT.

CDR3 DNA: TGCGCCAGCAGCATTACAGGGGCAACTAATGAAAAACTGTTTTTT. The encoded protein is CASSITGATNEKLFF. V gene TRBV5-1 combines with J gene TRBJ1-4, with TRBD1 identical over 7 bases. CDR1 is SGHRS and CDR2 is YFSETQ in the germline V gene. The CDR3 consists of 15 residues. The junction had 3 bases not matched to a gene; V was cut back by 4 bases and J by 0 bases.

The chain has TRBV6-5 and TRBJ1-6; 8 nucleotides agree with TRBD1. CDR1 is MNHEY, CDR2 SVGAGI, per germline. This CDR3 is built from 14 residues. Losses at the gene ends were 7 bases for V and 6 bases for J; bases not matched to a gene: 5. The CDR3: CASNRGRSNSPLHF. For the CDR3, the DNA is TGTGCCAGCAACAGGGGGAGGAGTAATTCACCCCTCCACTTT.

The chain is built from TRBV6-1 and TRBJ2-3; TRBD2 agrees at 14 bases. This CDR3 has 15 residues. Losses at the gene ends were 8 bases for V and 5 bases for J; bases not matched to a gene: 6. In germline, CDR1 is MNHNS, CDR2 SASEGT. CDR3 DNA: TGTGCCAGCCAACGACTAGCGGGAGGGATAGATACGCAGTATTTT. It specifies CASQRLAGGIDTQYF.

This sequence joins TRBV7-9 and TRBJ2-7; 7 bases are shared with TRBD2. V trimming: 5 bases; J trimming: 5 bases; junction bases outside the gene matches: 15. CDR1 SEHNR and CDR2 FQNEAQ come from the germline V gene (reference sequence). This CDR3 is 16 amino acids long. This chain's CDR3 is CASSRLSGVLRDEQYF. The CDR3, as DNA: TGTGCCAGCAGCCGACTGAGCGGGGTCCTTAGGGACGAGCAGTACTTC.

This clone was seen a single time. The chain joins TRBV5-1 to TRBJ2-3; D not resolved. V lost 4 bases, J lost 7 bases, and 13 bases lay in between. The CDR3 covers 13 residues. In germline, CDR1 is SGHRS, CDR2 YFSETQ. Written as DNA, the CDR3 is TGCGCCAGCAGCCCTTCAGGTGTGAATACGCAGTATTTT. Translated: CASSPSGVNTQYF.

The J gene is TRBJ2-1, the V gene TRBV28, with TRBD1 identical over 7 bases. The CDR3 contains 15 residues. Germline-derived CDR1 and CDR2 are MDHEN and SYDVKM. V lost 5 bases, J lost 3 bases, and 7 bases stayed unmatched. The CDR3: CASSTPGTVYNEQFF. Here the CDR3 DNA reads TGTGCCAGCAGTACCCCCGGGACAGTCTACAATGAGCAGTTCTTC.

The chain uses TRBV6-5 and TRBJ2-3; 7 bases line up with TRBD2. V lost 4 bases, J lost 0 bases, and 7 bases stayed unmatched. The CDR3 is made up of 16 amino acids. Germline CDR1 and CDR2: MNHEY and SVGAGI. The CDR3 is CASSLAWGGSTDTQYF. CDR3 in DNA: TGTGCCAGCAGTTTAGCTTGGGGGGGGAGCACAGATACGCAGTATTTT.

The chain couples TRBV23-1 to TRBJ2-7, with a possible D match to TRBD2 (5 bases). TRBV23-1 is designated an ORF whose function remains uncertain. The CDR3 is 12 amino acids. V gave up 4 bases and J gave up 5 bases, with 9 bases separating them. The CDR3 DNA is TGCGCCAGCAGTCCCCCCGGGGACGAGCAGTACTTC. Encoded protein: CASSPPGDEQYF.

The rearrangement joins TRBV5-6 to TRBJ1-1; 12 bases line up with TRBD1. V was pared by 0 bases and J by 7 bases, with 7 bases of the junction left unmatched. This CDR3 comprises 16 residues. Germline CDR1 is SGHDT and CDR2 is YYEEEE. This CDR3 reads CASSLAGQGARIEAFF. The DNA of the CDR3 is TGTGCCAGCAGCTTGGCGGGACAGGGGGCGAGAATTGAAGCTTTCTTT. Using reference TRBV5-6 and TRBJ1-1 for the parts outside the CDR3, the full variable domain is DAGVTQSPTHLIKTRGQQVTLRCSPKSGHDTVSWYQQALGQGPQFIFQYYEEEERQRGNFPDRFSGHQFPNYSSELNVNALLLGDSALYLCASSLAGQGARIEAFFGQGTRLTVV.

The rearrangement uses TRBV5-4 and TRBJ2-1; TRBD2 matches 10 bases. This CDR3 comprises 14 residues. Losses at the gene ends were 1 base for V and 9 bases for J; bases not matched to a gene: 4. Germline-derived CDR1 and CDR2 are SGHNT and YYREEE (reference sequence). This CDR3 reads CASSLTSGKSEQFF. CDR3 DNA: TGTGCCAGCAGCTTGACTAGCGGGAAAAGTGAGCAGTTCTTC.

V gene TRBV7-2 combines with J gene TRBJ1-1; D gene unclear. V was shortened by 5 bases and J by 3 bases, with 10 bases between the two germline ends. The CDR3 runs to 13 residues. CDR1 and CDR2 from the germline V gene are SGHTA and FQGNSA. DNA of the CDR3: TGTGCCAGCAGCACTTCGACGTACACTGAAGCTTTCTTT. Translating it yields CASSTSTYTEAFF.

The chain recombines TRBV4-3 with TRBJ2-5, with 13 bases aligning to TRBD2. The length of the CDR3 is 16 residues. The junction had 4 bases not matched to a gene; V was cut back by 4 bases and J by 2 bases. Germline assignment: CDR1 LGHNA and CDR2 YSLEER. The CDR3 sequence is CASSRRLAGGQETQYF. The CDR3 DNA follows: TGCGCCAGCAGCCGGCGACTAGCGGGGGGTCAAGAGACCCAGTACTTC.

The chain joins TRBV27 to TRBJ2-7, with 7 bases that match TRBD2. The J segment lost 3 bases and the V segment lost 6 bases, leaving 11 bases of the junction unmatched. The CDR3 is 15 residues long. Per the germline V gene, CDR1 is MNHEY and CDR2 is SMNVEV (reference sequence). The CDR3 DNA is TGTGCCAGCAGACCGCTTCGGGACTACCACTACGAGCAGTACTTC. This codes for CASRPLRDYHYEQYF.